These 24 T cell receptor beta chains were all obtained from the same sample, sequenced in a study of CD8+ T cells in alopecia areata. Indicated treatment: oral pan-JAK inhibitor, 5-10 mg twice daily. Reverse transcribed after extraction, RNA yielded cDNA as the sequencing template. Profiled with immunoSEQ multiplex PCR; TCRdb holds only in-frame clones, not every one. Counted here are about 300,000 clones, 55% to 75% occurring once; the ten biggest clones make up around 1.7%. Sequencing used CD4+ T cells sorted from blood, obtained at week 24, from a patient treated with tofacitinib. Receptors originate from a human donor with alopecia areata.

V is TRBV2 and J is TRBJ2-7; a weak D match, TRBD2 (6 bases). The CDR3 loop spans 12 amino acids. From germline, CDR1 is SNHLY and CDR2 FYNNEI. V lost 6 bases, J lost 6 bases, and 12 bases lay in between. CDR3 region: CASRGGLVEQYF. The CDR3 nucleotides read TGTGCCAGCAGGGGGGGTCTTGTCGAGCAGTACTTC.

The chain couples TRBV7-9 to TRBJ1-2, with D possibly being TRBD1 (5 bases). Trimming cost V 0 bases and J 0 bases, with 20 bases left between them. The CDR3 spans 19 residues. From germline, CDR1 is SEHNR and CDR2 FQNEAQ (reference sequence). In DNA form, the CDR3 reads TGTGCCAGCAGCTTAGCCCGCGGGAATCGCGGAGGGGCTAACTATGGCTACACCTTC. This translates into CASSLARGNRGGANYGYTF.

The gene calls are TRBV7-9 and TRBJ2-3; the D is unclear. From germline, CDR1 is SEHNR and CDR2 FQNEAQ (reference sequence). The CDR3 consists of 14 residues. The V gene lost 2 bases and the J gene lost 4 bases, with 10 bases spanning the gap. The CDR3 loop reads CASSLRVHPDTQYF. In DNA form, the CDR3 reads TGTGCCAGCAGCTTAAGGGTCCACCCAGATACGCAGTATTTT.

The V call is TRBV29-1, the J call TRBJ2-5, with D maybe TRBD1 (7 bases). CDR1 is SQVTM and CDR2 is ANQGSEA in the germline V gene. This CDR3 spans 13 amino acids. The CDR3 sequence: CTGGQISGETQYF. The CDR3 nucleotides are TGCACCGGGGGACAGATCTCCGGGGAGACCCAGTACTTC.

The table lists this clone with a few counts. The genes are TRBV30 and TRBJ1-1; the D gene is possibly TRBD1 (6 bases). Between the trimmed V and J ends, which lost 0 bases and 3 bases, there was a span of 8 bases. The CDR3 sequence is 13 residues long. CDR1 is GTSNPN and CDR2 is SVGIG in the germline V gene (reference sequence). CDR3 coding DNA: TGTGCCTGGAGTGTGGCAGGGGACACTGAAGCTTTCTTT. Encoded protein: CAWSVAGDTEAFF.

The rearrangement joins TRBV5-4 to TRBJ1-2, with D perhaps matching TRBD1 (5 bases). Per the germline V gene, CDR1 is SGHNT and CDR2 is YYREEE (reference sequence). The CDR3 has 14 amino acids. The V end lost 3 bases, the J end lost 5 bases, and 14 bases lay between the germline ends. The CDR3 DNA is TGTGCCAGCAGCTCTCAGGGTCAAGGTTATGGCTACACCTTC. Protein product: CASSSQGQGYGYTF.

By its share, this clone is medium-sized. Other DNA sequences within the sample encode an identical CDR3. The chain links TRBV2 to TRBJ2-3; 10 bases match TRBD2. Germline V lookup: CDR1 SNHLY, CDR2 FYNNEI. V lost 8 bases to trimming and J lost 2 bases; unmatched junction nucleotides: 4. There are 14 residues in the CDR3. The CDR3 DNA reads TGTGCCAGCGGGCTAGCGGGGGTCACAGATACGCAGTATTTT. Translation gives CASGLAGVTDTQYF.

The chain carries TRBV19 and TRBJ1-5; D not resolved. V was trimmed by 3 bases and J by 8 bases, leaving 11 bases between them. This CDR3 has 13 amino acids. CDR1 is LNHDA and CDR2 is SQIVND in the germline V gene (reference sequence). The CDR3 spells CASSMRPLEPQHF. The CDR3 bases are TGTGCCAGTAGTATGAGGCCTTTGGAGCCCCAGCATTTT.

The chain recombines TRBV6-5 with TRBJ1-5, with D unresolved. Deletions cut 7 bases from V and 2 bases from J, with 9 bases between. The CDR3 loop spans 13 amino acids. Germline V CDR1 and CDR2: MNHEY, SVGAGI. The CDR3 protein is CASMVAGNQPQHF. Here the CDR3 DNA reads TGTGCCAGCATGGTCGCGGGCAATCAGCCCCAGCATTTT.

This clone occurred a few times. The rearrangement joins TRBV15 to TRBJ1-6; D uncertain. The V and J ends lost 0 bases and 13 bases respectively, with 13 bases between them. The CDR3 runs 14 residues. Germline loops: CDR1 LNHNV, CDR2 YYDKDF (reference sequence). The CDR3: CATSRDPPVGPLHF. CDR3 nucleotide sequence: TGTGCCACCAGCAGAGATCCTCCGGTGGGTCCCCTCCACTTT. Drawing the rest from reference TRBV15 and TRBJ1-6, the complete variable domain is DAMVIQNPRYQVTQFGKPVTLSCSQTLNHNVMYWYQQKSSQAPKLLFHYYDKDFNNEADTPDNFQSRRPNTSFCFLDIRSPGLGDTAMYLCATSRDPPVGPLHFGNGTRLTVT.

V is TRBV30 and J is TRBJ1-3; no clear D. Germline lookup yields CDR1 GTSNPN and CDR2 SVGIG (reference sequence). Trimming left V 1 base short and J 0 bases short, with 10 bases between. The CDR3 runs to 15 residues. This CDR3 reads CAWSARPTSGNTIYF. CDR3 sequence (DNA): TGTGCCTGGAGTGCCCGGCCGACCTCTGGAAACACCATATATTTT.

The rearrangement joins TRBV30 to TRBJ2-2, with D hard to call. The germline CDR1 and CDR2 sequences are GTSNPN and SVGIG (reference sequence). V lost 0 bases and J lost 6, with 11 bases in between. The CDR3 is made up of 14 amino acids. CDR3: CAWSVIRSAGELFF. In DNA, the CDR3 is TGTGCCTGGAGTGTAATAAGGAGCGCCGGGGAGCTGTTTTTT.

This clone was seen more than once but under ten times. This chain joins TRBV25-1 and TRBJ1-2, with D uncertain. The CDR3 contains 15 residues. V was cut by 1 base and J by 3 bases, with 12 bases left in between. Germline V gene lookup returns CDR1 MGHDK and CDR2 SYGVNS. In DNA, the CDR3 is TGTGCCAGCAGTGAATGGATGGGGAGTCACTATGGCTACACCTTC. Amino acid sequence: CASSEWMGSHYGYTF.

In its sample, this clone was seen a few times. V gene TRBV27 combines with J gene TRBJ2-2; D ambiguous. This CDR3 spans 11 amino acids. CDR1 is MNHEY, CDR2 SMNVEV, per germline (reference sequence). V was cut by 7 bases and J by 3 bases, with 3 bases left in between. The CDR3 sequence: CASKDTGELFF. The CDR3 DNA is TGTGCCAGCAAGGACACCGGGGAGCTGTTTTTT.

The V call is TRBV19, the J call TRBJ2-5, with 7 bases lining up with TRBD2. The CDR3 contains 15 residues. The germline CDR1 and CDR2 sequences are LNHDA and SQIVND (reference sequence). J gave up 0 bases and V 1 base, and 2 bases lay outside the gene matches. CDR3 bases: TGTGCCAGTAGTATAGTGGGGGGGGACCAAGAGACCCAGTACTTC. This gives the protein CASSIVGGDQETQYF.

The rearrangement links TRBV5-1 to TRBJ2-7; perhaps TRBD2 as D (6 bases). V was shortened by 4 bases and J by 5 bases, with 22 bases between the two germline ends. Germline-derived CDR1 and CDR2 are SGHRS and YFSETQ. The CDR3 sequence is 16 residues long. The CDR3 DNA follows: TGCGCCAGCAGCCCCCCATCGTTCAGGCCGGGAGACGAGCAGTACTTC. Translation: CASSPPSFRPGDEQYF.

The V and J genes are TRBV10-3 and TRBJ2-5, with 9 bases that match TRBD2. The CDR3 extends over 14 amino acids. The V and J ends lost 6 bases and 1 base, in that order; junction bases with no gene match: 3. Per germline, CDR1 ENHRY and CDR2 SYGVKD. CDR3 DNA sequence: TGTGCCATCAGGGGGACTAGCCGCCAAGAGACCCAGTACTTC. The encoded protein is CAIRGTSRQETQYF.

CDR3 nucleotides: TGTGCCAGCAGCCAAGCCGACGGACAGCTGGAAACATGGCCCCAGCATTTT. Its translation: CASSQADGQLETWPQHF. This rearrangement joins TRBV4-2 to TRBJ1-5; TRBD1 might be the D (6 bases). This CDR3 contains 17 residues. V dropped 1 base and J dropped 9 bases, with 22 bases sitting between them. In germline, CDR1 is LGHNA, CDR2 YNFKEQ.

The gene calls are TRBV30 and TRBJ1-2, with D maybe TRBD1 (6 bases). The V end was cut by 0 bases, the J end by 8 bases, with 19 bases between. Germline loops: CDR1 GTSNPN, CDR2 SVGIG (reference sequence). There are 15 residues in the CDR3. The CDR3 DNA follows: TGTGCCTGGAGTGTACGGGTGGGGGCGCTTGGAGGCTACACCTTC. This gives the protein CAWSVRVGALGGYTF.

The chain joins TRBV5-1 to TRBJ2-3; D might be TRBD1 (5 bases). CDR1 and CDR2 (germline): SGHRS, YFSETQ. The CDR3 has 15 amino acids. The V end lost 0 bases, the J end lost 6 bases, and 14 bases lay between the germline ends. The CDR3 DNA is TGCGCCAGCAGCTTGGCCAGCCTATGGGGCGATACGCAGTATTTT. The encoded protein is CASSLASLWGDTQYF.

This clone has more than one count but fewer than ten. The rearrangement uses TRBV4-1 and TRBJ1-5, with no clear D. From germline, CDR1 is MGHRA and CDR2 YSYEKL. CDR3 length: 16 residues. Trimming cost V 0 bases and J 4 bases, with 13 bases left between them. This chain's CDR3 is CASSQEPVLGNQPQHF. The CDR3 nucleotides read TGCGCCAGCAGCCAAGAGCCGGTCCTAGGAAATCAGCCCCAGCATTTT.

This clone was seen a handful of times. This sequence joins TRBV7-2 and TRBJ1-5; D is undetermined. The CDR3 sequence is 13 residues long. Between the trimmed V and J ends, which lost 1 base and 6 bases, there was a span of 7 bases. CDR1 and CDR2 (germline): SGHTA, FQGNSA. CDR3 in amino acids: CASSLVPLQPQHF. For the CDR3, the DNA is TGTGCCAGCAGCTTAGTGCCACTTCAGCCCCAGCATTTT.

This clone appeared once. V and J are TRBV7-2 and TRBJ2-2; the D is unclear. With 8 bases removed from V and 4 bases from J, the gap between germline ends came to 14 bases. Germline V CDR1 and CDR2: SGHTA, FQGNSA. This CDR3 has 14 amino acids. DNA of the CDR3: TGTGCCAGCGGCCTCAAGTCGGGCACCGGGGAGCTGTTTTTT. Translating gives CASGLKSGTGELFF.

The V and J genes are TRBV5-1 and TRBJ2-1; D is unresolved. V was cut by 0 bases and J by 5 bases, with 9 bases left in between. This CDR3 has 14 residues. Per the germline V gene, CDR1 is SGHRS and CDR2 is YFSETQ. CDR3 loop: CASSLGLGDNEQFF. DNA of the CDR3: TGCGCCAGCAGCTTGGGTTTGGGCGACAATGAGCAGTTCTTC.